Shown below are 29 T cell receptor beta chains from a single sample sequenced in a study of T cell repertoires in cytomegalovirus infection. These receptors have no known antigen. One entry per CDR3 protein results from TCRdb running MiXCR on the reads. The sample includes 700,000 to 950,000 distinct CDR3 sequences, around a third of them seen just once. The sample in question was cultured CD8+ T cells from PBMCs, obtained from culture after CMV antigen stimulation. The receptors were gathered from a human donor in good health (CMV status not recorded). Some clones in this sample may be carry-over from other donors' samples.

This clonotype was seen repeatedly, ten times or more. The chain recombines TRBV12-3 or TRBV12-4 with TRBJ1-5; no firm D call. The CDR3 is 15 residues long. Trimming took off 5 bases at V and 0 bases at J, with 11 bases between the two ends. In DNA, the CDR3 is TGTGCCAGCAGTCCCCCAGGACTTAGCAATCAGCCCCAGCATTTT. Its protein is CASSPPGLSNQPQHF.

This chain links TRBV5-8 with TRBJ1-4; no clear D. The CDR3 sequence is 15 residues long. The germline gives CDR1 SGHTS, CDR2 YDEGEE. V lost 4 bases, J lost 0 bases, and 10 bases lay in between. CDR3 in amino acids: CASSGGPATNEKLFF. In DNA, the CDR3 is TGTGCCAGCAGCGGCGGGCCTGCAACTAATGAAAAACTGTTTTTT.

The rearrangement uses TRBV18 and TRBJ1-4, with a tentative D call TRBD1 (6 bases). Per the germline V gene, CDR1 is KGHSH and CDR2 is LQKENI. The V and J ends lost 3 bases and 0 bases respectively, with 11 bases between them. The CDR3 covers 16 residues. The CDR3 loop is CASSPDSYATNEKLFF. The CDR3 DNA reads TGTGCCAGCTCACCGGACAGCTACGCAACTAATGAAAAACTGTTTTTT.

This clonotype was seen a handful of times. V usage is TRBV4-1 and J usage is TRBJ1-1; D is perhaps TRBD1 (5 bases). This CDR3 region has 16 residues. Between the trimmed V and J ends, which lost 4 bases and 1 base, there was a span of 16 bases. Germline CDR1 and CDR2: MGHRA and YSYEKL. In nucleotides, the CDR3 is TGCGCCAGCAGCCCAGCGACGGGACTCCCGAACACTGAAGCTTTCTTT. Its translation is CASSPATGLPNTEAFF.

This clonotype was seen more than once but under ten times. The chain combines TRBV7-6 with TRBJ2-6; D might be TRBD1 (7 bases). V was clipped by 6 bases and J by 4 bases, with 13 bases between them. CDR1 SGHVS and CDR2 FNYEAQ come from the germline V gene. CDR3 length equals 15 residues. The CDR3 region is CASRKGAGGANVLTF. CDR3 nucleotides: TGTGCCAGCAGAAAGGGGGCGGGAGGGGCCAACGTCCTGACTTTC. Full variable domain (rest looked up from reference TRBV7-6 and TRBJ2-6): GAGVSQSPRYKVTKRGQDVALRCDPISGHVSLYWYRQALGQGPEFLTYFNYEAQQDKSGLPNDRFSAERPEGSISTLTIQRTEQRDSAMYRCASRKGAGGANVLTFGAGSRLTVL.

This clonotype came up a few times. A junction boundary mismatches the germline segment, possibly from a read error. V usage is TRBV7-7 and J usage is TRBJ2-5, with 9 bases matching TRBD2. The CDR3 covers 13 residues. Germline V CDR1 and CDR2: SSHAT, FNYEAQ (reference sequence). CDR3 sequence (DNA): TGTGCTAGCAGCGCGGGAGGGGGACAGACCCAGTACTTC. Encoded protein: CASSAGGGQTQYF.

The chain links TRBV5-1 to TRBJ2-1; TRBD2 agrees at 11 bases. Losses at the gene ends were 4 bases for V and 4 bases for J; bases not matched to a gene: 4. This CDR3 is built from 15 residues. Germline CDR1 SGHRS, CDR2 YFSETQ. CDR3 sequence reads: CASSASGGWYNEQFF. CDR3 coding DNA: TGCGCCAGCAGCGCTAGCGGGGGGTGGTACAATGAGCAGTTCTTC.

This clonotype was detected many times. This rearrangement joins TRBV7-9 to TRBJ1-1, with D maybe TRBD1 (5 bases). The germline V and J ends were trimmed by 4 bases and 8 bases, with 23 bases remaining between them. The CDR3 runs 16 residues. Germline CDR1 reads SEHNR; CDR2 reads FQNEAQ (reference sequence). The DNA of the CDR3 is TGTGCCAGCAGCTCCTCCACCACAGGAGTACCACACGAAGCTTTCTTT. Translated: CASSSSTTGVPHEAFF.

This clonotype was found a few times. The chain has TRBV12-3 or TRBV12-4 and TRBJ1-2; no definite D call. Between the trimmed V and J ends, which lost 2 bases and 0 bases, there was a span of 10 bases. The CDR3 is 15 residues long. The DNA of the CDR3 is TGTGCCAGCAGTTTAACAGCCTACACTAACTATGGCTACACCTTC. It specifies CASSLTAYTNYGYTF.

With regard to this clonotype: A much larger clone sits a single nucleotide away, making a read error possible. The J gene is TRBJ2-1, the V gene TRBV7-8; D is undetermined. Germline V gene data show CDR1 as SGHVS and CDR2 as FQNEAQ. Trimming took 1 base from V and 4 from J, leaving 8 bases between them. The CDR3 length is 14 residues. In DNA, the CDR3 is TGTGCCAGCAGCTTAGTGGTAGTTTACAATGAGCAGTTCTTC. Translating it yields CASSLVVVYNEQFF.

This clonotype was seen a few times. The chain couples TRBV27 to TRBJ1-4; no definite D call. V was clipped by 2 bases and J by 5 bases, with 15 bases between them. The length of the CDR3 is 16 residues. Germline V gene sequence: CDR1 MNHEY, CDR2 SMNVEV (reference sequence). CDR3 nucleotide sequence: TGTGCCAGCAGTTTAAATTCTTGGCAGATAAATGAAAAACTGTTTTTT. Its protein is CASSLNSWQINEKLFF.

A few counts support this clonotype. The CDR3 reads CASRPENTEAFF. The CDR3 region has the DNA TGTGCCAGCAGGCCAGAGAACACTGAAGCTTTCTTT. The V call is TRBV7-9, the J call TRBJ1-1; D is unclear. CDR1 SEHNR and CDR2 FQNEAQ come from the germline V gene (reference sequence). The CDR3 is 12 amino acids. Trimming removed 6 bases at V and 1 base at J, with 6 bases between.

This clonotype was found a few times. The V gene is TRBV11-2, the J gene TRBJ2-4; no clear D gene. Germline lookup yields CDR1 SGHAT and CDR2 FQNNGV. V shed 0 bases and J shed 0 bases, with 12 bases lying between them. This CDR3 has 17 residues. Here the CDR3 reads CASSLDPSNLAKNIQYF. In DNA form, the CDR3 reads TGTGCCAGCAGCTTAGATCCTAGTAACCTAGCCAAAAACATTCAGTACTTC.

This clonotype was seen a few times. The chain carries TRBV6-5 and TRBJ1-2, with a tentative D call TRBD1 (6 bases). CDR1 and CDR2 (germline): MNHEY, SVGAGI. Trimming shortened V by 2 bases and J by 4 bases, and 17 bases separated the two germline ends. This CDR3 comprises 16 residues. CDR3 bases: TGTGCCAGCAGTTACGCCTCGACAGGAAGCGGCTATGGCTACACCTTC. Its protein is CASSYASTGSGYGYTF.

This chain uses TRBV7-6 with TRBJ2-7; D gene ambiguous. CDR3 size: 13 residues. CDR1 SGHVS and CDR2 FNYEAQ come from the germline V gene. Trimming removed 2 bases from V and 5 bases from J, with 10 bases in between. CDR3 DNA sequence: TGTGCCAGCAGCTTAACCATTAGCCACGAGCAGTACTTC. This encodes CASSLTISHEQYF.

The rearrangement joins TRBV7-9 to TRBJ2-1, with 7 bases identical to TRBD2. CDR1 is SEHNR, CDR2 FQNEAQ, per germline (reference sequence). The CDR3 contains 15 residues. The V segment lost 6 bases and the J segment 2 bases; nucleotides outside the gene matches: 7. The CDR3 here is CASSSMTSPYNEQFF. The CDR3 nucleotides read TGTGCCAGCAGTTCTATGACTAGCCCCTACAATGAGCAGTTCTTC.

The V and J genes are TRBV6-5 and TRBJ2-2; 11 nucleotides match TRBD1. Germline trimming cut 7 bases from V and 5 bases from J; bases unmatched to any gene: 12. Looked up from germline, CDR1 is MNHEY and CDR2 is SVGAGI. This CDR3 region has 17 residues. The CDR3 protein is CASTELIGQGATGELFF. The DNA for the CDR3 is TGTGCCAGCACCGAACTCATTGGACAGGGGGCAACCGGGGAGCTGTTTTTT.

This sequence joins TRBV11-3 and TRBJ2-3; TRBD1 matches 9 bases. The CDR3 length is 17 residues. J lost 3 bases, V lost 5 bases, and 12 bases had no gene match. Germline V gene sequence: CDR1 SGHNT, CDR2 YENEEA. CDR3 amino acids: CASSLSTGGSSTDTQYF. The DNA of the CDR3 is TGTGCCAGCAGCCTCTCGACAGGGGGATCGTCTACAGATACGCAGTATTTT. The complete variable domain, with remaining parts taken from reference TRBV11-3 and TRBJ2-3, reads EAGVVQSPRYKIIEKKQPVAFWCNPISGHNTLYWYLQNLGQGPELLIRYENEEAVDDSQLPKDRFSAERLKGVDSTLKIQPAELGDSAVYLCASSLSTGGSSTDTQYFGPGTRLTVL.

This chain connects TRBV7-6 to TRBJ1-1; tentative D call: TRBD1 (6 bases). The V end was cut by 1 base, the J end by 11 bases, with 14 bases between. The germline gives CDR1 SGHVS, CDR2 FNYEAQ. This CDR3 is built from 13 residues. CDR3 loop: CASSLGQASGAFF. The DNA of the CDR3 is TGTGCCAGCAGCTTAGGACAGGCCTCAGGGGCTTTCTTT.

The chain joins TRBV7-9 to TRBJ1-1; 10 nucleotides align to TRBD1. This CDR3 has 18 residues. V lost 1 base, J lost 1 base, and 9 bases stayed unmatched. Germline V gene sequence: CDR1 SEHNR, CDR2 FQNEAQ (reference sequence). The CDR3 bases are TGTGCCAGCAGCTTAGTAGCGACAGGGGGCGCGCGGAACACTGAAGCTTTCTTT. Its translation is CASSLVATGGARNTEAFF. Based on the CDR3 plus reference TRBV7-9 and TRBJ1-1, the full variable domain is DTGVSQNPRHKITKRGQNVTFRCDPISEHNRLYWYRQTLGQGPEFLTYFQNEAQLEKSRLLSDRFSAERPKGSFSTLEIQRTEQGDSAMYLCASSLVATGGARNTEAFFGQGTRLTVV.

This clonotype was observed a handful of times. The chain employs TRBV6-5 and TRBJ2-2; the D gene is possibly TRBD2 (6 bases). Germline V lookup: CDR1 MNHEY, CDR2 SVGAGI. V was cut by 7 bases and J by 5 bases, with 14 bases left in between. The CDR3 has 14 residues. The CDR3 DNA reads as TGTGCCAGCACCGGGACTCCATCGACCGGGGAGCTGTTTTTT. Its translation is CASTGTPSTGELFF.

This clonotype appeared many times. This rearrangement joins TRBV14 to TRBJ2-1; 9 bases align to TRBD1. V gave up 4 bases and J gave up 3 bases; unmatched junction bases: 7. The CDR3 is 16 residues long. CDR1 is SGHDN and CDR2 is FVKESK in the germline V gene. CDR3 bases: TGTGCCAGCAGCCGTCCGGGACAGGGAAGCTACAATGAGCAGTTCTTC. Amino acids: CASSRPGQGSYNEQFF.

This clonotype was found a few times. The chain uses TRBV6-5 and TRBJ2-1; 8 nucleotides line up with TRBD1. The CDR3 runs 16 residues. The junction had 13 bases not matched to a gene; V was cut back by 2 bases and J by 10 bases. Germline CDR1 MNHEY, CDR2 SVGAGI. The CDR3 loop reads CASSYRTAGGYREQFF. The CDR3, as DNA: TGTGCCAGCAGTTACAGAACGGCAGGGGGCTACCGGGAGCAGTTCTTC.

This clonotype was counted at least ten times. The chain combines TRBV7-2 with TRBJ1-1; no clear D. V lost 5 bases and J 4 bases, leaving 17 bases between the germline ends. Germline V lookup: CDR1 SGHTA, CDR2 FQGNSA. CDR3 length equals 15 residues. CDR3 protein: CASSPSKGRGTEAFF. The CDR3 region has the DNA TGTGCCAGCAGCCCCTCGAAAGGGAGAGGCACTGAAGCTTTCTTT.

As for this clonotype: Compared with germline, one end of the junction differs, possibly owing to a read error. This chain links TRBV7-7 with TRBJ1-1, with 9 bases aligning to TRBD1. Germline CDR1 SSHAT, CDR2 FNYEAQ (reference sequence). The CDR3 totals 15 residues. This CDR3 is CASSLAYRQGGSAFF. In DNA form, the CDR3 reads TGTGCTAGCAGCTTAGCTTATCGACAGGGGGGTAGTGCTTTCTTT. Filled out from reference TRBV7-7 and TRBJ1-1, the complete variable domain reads GAGVSQSPRYKVTKRGQDVTLRCDPISSHATLYWYQQALGQGPEFLTYFNYEAQPDKSGLPSDRFSAERPEGSISTLTIQRTEQRDSAMYRCASSLAYRQGGSAFFGQGTRLTVV.

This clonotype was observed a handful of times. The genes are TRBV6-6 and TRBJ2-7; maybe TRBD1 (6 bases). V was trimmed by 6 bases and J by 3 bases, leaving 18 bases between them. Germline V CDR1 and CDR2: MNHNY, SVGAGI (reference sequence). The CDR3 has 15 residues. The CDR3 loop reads CASRKNPDRNYEQYF. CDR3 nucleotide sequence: TGTGCCAGCAGAAAAAACCCAGACAGGAACTACGAGCAGTACTTC.

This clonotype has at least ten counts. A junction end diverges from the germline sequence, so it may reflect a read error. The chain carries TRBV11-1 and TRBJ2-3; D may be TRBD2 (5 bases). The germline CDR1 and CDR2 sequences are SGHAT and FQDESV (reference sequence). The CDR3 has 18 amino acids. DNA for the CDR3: TGTGCCAGCAGCTTCCTGGTCGTCCCTAGCAGCTCCACAGATACGCAGTGTTTT. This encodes CASSFLVVPSSSTDTQCF.

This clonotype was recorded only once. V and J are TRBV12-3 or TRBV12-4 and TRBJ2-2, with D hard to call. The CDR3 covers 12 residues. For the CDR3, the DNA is TGTGGACTTTTCAGCGACACCGGGGAGCTGTTTTTT. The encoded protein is CGLFSDTGELFF.

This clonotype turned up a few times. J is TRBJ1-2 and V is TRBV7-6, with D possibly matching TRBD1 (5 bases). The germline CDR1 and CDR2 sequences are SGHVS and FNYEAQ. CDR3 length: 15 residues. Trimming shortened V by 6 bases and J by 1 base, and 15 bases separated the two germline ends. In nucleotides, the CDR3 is TGTGCCAGCAGTTCGGACACAGGACTTAACTATGGCTACACCTTC. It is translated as CASSSDTGLNYGYTF.